This TCR beta chain stems from a study of CD8 T cells in ankylosing spondylitis. Findings and limits, study-wide: Ankylosing spondylitis blood appeared to be characterized by a TCR beta motif of 8 or 9 highly homologous variants. Matched ankylosing spondylitis synovial fluid reportedly contained a significantly enriched population of disease-linked clones. CD8+ by phenotype, disease-linked clones were relatively rare in peripheral blood.

Each TCR beta library was made by quantitative 5'-RACE that incorporated molecular barcodes. TCRdb re-called the 5' RACE reads with MiXCR, one entry per CDR3 protein. The table includes some 200,000 distinct CDR3 sequences, roughly 6.6% detected once. This clonotype was seen ten or more times. Its target is not known. From germline, CDR1 is SGHAT and CDR2 FQNNGV. V lost 5 bases to trimming and J lost 7 bases; unmatched junction nucleotides: 10. The CDR3 totals 15 residues. Sample: blood, either unsorted or a sorted T cell fraction (not recorded which). The genes are TRBV11-2 and TRBJ2-1, with 8 bases fitting TRBD2. This clonotype was sampled from a male donor with ankylosing spondylitis. CDR3 DNA sequence: TGTGCCAGCAGCCATAGGAAGCGGGAGAGTAATGAGCAGTTCTTC. As protein: CASSHRKRESNEQFF.